The subject of this entry is one T cell receptor (beta chain). Clones were read by immunoSEQ multiplex PCR, and TCRdb kept only the in-frame ones, dropping some. This sample has some 85,000 clones, with around 96% found just once. V was pared by 1 base and J by 8 bases, with 5 bases of the junction left unmatched. The germline gives CDR1 SGHVS, CDR2 FNYEAQ. The CDR3 is 14 residues long. This record belongs to a study of technical replicates of blood from several donors. V gene TRBV7-6 combines with J gene TRBJ2-1, with 7 bases that match TRBD2. Input material: T cells isolated from PBMCs. The TCR sequence derives from a human donor in good health. CDR3 bases: TGTGCCAGCAGCTTAGGTCTAGCGGACGATGAGCAGTTCTTC. Encoded protein: CASSLGLADDEQFF.